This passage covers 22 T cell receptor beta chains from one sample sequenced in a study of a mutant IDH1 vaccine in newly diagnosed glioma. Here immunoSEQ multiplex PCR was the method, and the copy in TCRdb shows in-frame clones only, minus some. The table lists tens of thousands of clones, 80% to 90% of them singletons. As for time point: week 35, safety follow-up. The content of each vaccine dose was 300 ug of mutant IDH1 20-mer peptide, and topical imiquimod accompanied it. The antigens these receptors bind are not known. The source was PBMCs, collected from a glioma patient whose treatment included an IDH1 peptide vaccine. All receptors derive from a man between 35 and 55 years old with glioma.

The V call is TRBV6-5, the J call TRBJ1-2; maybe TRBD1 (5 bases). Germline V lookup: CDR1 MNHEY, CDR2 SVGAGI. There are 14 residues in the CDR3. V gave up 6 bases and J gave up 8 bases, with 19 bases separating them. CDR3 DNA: TGTGCCAGCAGACCAGCCCCCCGGGGGAGCGGCTACACCTTC. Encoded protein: CASRPAPRGSGYTF.

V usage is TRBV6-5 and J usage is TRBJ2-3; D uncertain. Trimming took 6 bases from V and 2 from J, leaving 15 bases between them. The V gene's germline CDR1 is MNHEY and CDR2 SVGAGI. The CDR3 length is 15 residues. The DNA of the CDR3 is TGTGCCAGCAGCCGAGCCCCAGAGACCACAGATACGCAGTATTTT. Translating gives CASSRAPETTDTQYF.

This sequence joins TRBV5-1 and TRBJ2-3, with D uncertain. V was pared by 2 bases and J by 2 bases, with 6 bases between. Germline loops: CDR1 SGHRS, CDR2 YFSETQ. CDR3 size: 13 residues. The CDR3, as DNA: TGCGCCAGCAGCTTAGTTCTCACAGATACGCAGTATTTT. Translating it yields CASSLVLTDTQYF. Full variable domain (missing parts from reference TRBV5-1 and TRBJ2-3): KAGVTQTPRYLIKTRGQQVTLSCSPISGHRSVSWYQQTPGQGLQFLFEYFSETQRNKGNFPGRFSGRQFSNSRSEMNVSTLELGDSALYLCASSLVLTDTQYFGPGTRLTVL.

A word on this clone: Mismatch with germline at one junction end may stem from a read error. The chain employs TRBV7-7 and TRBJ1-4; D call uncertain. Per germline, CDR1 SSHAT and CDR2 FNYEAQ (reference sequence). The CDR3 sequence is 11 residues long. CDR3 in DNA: TGTGCTAGCAGTAGTGGGGAAAAACTGTTTTTT. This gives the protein CASSSGEKLFF.

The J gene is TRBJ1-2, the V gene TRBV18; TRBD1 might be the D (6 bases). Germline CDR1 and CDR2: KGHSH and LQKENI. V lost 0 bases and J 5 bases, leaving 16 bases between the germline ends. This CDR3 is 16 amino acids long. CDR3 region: CASSPPSGGAGYGYTF. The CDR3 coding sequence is TGTGCCAGCTCACCACCATCGGGGGGGGCTGGATATGGCTACACCTTC.

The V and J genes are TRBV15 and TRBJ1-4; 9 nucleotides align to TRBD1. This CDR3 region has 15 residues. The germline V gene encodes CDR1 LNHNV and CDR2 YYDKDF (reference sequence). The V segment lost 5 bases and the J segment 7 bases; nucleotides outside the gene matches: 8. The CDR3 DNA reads TGTGCCACCAGCCGGGAACAGGGGGCTGGTGAAAAACTGTTTTTT. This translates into CATSREQGAGEKLFF.

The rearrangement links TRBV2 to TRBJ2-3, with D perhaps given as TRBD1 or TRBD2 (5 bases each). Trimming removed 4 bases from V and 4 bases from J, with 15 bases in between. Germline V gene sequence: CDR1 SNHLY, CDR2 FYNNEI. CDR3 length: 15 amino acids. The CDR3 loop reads CASSARGTVPDTQYF. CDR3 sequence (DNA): TGTGCCAGCAGTGCGAGGGGCACCGTCCCAGATACGCAGTATTTT.

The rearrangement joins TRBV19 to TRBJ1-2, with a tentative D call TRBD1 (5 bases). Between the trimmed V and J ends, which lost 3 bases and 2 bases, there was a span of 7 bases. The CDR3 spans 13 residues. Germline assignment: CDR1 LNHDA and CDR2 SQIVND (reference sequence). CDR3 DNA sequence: TGTGCCAGTAGTATCTCAGGGAACTATGGCTACACCTTC. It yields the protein CASSISGNYGYTF. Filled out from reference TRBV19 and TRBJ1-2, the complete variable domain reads DGGITQSPKYLFRKEGQNVTLSCEQNLNHDAMYWYRQDPGQGLRLIYYSQIVNDFQKGDIAEGYSVSREKKESFPLTVTSAQKNPTAFYLCASSISGNYGYTFGSGTRLTVV.

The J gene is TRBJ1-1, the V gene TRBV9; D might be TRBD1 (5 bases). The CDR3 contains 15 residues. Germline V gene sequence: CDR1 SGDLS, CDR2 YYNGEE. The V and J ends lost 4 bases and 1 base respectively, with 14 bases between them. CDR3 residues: CASSSGTLGNTEAFF. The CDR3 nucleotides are TGTGCCAGCAGCTCGGGGACTCTGGGGAACACTGAAGCTTTCTTT.

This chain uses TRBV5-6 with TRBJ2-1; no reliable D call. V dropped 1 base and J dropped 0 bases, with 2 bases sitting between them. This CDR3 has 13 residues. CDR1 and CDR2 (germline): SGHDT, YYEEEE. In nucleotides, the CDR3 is TGTGCCAGCAGCTTGCCCTCCTACAATGAGCAGTTCTTC. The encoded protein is CASSLPSYNEQFF.

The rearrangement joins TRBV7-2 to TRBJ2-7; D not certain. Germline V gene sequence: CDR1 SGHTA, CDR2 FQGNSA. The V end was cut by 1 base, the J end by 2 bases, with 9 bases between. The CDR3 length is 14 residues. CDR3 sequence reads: CASSLDRSTYEQYF. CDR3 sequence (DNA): TGTGCCAGCAGCTTAGATCGTTCAACCTACGAGCAGTACTTC.

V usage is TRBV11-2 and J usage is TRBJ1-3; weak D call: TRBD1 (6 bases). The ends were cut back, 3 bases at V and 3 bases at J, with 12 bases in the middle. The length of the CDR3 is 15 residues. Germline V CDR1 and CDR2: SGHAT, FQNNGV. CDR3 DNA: TGTGCCAGCAGCTTTAACAGGGCGGGTGGAAACACCATATATTTT. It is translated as CASSFNRAGGNTIYF.

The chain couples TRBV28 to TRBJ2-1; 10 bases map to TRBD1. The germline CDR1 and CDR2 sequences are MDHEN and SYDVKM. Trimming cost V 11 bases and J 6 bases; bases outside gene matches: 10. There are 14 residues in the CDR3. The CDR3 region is CAAAGTGAPNEQFF. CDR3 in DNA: TGTGCCGCTGCCGGGACAGGGGCACCCAATGAGCAGTTCTTC.

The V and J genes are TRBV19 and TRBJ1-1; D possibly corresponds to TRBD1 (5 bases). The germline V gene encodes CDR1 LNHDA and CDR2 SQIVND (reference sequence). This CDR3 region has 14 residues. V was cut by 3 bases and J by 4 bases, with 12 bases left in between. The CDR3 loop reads CASSIDGAGTEAFF. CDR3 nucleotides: TGTGCCAGTAGTATCGATGGGGCCGGCACTGAAGCTTTCTTT.

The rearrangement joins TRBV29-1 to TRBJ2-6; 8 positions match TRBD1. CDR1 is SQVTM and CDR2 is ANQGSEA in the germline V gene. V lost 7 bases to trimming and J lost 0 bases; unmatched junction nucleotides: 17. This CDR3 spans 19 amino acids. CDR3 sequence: CSGTSFVGQVNSGANVLTF. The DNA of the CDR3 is TGCAGCGGAACGTCTTTTGTGGGACAGGTGAACTCTGGGGCCAACGTCCTGACTTTC. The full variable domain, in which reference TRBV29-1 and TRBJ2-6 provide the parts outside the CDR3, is SAVISQKPSRDICQRGTSLTIQCQVDSQVTMMFWYRQQPGQSLTLIATANQGSEATYESGFVIDKFPISRPNLTFSTLTVSNMSPEDSSIYLCSGTSFVGQVNSGANVLTFGAGSRLTVL.

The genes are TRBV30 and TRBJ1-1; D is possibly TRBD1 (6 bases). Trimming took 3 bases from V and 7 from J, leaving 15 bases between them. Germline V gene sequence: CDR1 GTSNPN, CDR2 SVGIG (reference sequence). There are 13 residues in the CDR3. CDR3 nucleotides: TGTGCCTGGAGCCCCAGCGGGGGCGGTGAAGCTTTCTTT. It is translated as CAWSPSGGGEAFF.

The CDR3 nucleotides are TGTGCCAGCAGTTACGACAGCTCCTTTGATACGCAGTATTTT. It translates to CASSYDSSFDTQYF. The chain joins TRBV6-5 to TRBJ2-3; D is possibly TRBD1 (5 bases). Trimming removed 2 bases at V and 6 bases at J, with 12 bases between. In germline, CDR1 is MNHEY, CDR2 SVGAGI. This CDR3 contains 14 residues.

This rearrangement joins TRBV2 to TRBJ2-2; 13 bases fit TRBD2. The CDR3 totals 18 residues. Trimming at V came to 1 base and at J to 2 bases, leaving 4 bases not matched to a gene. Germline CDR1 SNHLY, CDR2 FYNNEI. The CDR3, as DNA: TGTGCCAGCAGTGAAGTACGACTAGCGGGGGGAAACACCGGGGAGCTGTTTTTT. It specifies CASSEVRLAGGNTGELFF.

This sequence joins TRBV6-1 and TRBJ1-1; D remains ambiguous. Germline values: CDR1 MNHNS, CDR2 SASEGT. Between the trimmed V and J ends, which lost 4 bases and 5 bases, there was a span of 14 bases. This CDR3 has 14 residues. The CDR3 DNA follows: TGTGCCAGCAGTGCGGACCGGAGTAGGACTGAAGCTTTCTTT. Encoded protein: CASSADRSRTEAFF.

CDR3 in amino acids: CASSLAPGAADYTF. Written as DNA, the CDR3 is TGTGCCAGCAGCTTAGCCCCGGGGGCGGCCGACTACACCTTC. The rearrangement uses TRBV11-2 and TRBJ1-2; maybe TRBD1 (6 bases). Germline-derived CDR1 and CDR2 are SGHAT and FQNNGV. V was pared by 1 base and J by 10 bases, with 16 bases between. CDR3 length: 14 amino acids.

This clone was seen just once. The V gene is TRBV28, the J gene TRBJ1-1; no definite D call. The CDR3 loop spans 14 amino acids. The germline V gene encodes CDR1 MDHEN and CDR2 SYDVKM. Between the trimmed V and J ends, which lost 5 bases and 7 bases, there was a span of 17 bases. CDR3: CASSLIGKRVEAFF. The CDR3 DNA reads TGTGCCAGCAGTCTTATTGGGAAAAGGGTTGAAGCTTTCTTT. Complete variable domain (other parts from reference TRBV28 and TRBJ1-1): DVKVTQSSRYLVKRTGEKVFLECVQDMDHENMFWYRQDPGLGLRLIYFSYDVKMKEKGDIPEGYSVSREKKERFSLILESASTNQTSMYLCASSLIGKRVEAFFGQGTRLTVV.

The CDR3 protein is CASRKAAGGPYEQYF. The CDR3 DNA reads as TGTGCCAGCAGAAAAGCGGCGGGAGGGCCCTACGAGCAGTACTTC. This rearrangement joins TRBV5-4 to TRBJ2-7, with 9 positions matching TRBD2. The CDR3 spans 15 residues. Germline CDR1 and CDR2: SGHNT and YYREEE (reference sequence). The V segment lost 5 bases and the J segment 2 bases; nucleotides outside the gene matches: 8.